This TCR beta chain comes out of a study of T cell changes during pregnancy in multiple sclerosis. The germline V gene encodes CDR1 MNHEY and CDR2 SMNVEV (reference sequence). The CDR3 is made up of 13 amino acids. The V and J ends lost 6 bases and 2 bases, in that order; junction bases with no gene match: 4. Generated by immunoSEQ multiplex PCR, the TCRdb table keeps only in-frame clones and is missing some. Altogether tens of thousands of clones are present, roughly 92% being singletons, with the ten largest covering 2.5% to 3.5%. This specimen was peripheral blood, taken in the third trimester of pregnancy. The TCR sequence derives from a female donor in good health, enrolled as a control in a pregnancy study. V is TRBV27 and J is TRBJ2-7; 7 nucleotides match TRBD1. CDR3 in DNA: TGTGCCAGCAGCGTTGACAGGGCCTACGAGCAGTACTTC. This sequence encodes CASSVDRAYEQYF.